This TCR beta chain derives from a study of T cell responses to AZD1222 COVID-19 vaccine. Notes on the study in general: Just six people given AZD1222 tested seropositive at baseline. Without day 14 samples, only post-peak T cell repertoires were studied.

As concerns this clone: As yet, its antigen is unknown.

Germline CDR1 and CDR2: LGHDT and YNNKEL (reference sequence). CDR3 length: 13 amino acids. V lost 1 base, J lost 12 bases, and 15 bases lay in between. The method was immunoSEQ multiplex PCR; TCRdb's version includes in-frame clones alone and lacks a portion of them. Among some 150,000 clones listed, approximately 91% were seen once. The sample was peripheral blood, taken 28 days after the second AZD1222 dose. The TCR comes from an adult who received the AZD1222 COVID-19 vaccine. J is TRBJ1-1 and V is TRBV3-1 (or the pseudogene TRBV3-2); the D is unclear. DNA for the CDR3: TGTGCCAGCAGCCAAGTCAACGGCCTAAGTACTTTCTTT. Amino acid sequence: CASSQVNGLSTFF.